Listed here is a single T cell receptor (beta chain). Assay used: immunoSEQ multiplex PCR; TCRdb lists only in-frame clones, some missing. The sample carries approximately 480,000 clones, roughly 90% recorded once. This sample is drawn from a study of blood T cell repertoires in COVID-19. This CDR3 is 13 amino acids long. CDR1 MNHEY and CDR2 SMNVEV come from the germline V gene (reference sequence). V was clipped by 5 bases and J by 9 bases; unmatched bases: 4. V and J are TRBV27 and TRBJ1-6, with 7 bases matching TRBD1. The sample taken for sequencing was PBMCs or T cells enriched from blood (not recorded which). The clonotype comes from a woman under 30 who had recovered from COVID-19. Here the CDR3 reads CASSDREVSPLHF. In nucleotides, the CDR3 is TGTGCCAGCAGTGACAGGGAGGTTTCACCCCTCCACTTT.